Presented here are 5 T cell receptor beta chains from one specimen sequenced in a study of immune evolution from preneoplasia to lung adenocarcinoma. Data came from immunoSEQ multiplex PCR; TCRdb stores just in-frame clones and leaves some out. The sample holds 2,000 to 2,500 clones, roughly four fifths seen once. Sequencing input: FFPE adjacent normal lung tissue. The receptors were gathered from an elderly person with lung adenocarcinoma.

The table lists this clone with a count of one. The chain couples TRBV18 to TRBJ2-2, with D uncertain. The CDR3 spans 13 residues. Germline V gene data show CDR1 as KGHSH and CDR2 as LQKENI. V was pared by 3 bases and J by 5 bases, with 7 bases between. The chain's CDR3 is CASSPAQTGELFF. In DNA form, the CDR3 reads TGTGCCAGCTCACCCGCCCAGACCGGGGAGCTGTTTTTT.

V is TRBV6-6 and J is TRBJ1-4; D possibly corresponds to TRBD1 (5 bases). CDR1 and CDR2 (germline): MNHNY, SVGAGI (reference sequence). This CDR3 contains 13 residues. V was trimmed by 8 bases and J by 7 bases, leaving 14 bases between them. Here the CDR3 reads CASGGEGGEKLFF. The CDR3, as DNA: TGTGCCAGCGGAGGGGAAGGTGGTGAAAAACTGTTTTTT.

The CDR3 spells CATHEGNEQYF. The CDR3 coding sequence is TGTGCCACCCACGAAGGGAACGAGCAGTACTTC. This rearrangement joins TRBV10-3 to TRBJ2-7; D is uncertain. Trimming removed 10 bases at V and 5 bases at J, with 12 bases between. Germline V gives CDR1 ENHRY, CDR2 SYGVKD. The CDR3 has 11 amino acids.

The CDR3 DNA reads TGTGCCAGCAGTCTGGCTGGGGCGGGCTCCTACAATGAGCAGTTCTTC. It translates to CASSLAGAGSYNEQFF. This chain uses TRBV7-2 with TRBJ2-1; D possibly matches TRBD1 or TRBD2 (5 bases each). Germline CDR1 reads SGHTA; CDR2 reads FQGNSA. Trimming left V 6 bases short and J 0 bases short, with 15 bases between. The CDR3 is 16 amino acids.

The genes are TRBV11-2 and TRBJ2-2, with D hard to call. Germline CDR1 is SGHAT and CDR2 is FQNNGV. CDR3 length equals 14 residues. Trimming left V 1 base short and J 4 bases short, with 7 bases between. CDR3 in amino acids: CASSLAQITGELFF. CDR3 in DNA: TGTGCCAGCAGCTTAGCCCAAATCACCGGGGAGCTGTTTTTT.